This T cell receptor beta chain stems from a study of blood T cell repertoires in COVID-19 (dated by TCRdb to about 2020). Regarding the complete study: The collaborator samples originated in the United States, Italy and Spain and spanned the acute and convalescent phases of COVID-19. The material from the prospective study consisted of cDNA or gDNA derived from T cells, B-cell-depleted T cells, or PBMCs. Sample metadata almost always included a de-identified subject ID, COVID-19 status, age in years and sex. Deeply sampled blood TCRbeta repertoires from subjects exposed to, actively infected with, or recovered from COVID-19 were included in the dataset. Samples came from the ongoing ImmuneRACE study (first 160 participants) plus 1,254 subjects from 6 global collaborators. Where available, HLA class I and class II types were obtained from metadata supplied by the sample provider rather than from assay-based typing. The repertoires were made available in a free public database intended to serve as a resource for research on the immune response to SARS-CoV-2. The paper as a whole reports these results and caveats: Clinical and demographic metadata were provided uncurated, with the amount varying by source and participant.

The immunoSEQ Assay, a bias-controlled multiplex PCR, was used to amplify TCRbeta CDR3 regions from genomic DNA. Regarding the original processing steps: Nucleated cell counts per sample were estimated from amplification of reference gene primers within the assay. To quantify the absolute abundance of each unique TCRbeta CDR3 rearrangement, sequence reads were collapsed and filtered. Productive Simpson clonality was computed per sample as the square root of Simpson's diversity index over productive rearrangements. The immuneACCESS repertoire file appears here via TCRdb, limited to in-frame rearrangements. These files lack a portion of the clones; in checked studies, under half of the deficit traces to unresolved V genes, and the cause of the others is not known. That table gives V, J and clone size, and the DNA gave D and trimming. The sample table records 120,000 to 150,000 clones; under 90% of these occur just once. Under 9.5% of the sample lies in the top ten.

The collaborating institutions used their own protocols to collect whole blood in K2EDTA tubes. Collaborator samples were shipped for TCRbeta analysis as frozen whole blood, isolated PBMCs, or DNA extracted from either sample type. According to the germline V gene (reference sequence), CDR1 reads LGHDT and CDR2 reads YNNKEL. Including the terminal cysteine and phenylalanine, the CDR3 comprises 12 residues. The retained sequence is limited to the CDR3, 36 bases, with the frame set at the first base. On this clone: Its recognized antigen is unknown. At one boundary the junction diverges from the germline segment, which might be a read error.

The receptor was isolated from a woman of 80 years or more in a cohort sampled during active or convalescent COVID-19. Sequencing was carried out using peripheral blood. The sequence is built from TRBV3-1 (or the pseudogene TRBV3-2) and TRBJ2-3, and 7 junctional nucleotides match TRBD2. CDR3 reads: CASSQDDGAGVF. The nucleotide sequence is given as TGTGCCAGCAGCCAAGATGACGGGGCGGGGGTTTTT.